The subject of this entry is one T cell receptor beta chain. The sample originates from a study of blood T cell repertoires in COVID-19. Here immunoSEQ multiplex PCR was the method, and the copy in TCRdb shows in-frame clones only, minus some. Here the sample spans about 110,000 clones, 60% to 85% being singletons. The specimen sequenced was peripheral blood. This TCR was recovered from a woman in her 40s with acute or convalescent COVID-19.

CDR3 in amino acids: CASSDVRGQGSWEGFYNEQFF. The CDR3 DNA reads TGTGCCAGCAGTGACGTAAGGGGACAGGGGAGCTGGGAGGGTTTCTACAATGAGCAGTTCTTC. This chain joins TRBV6-4 and TRBJ2-1; 10 bases agree with TRBD1. Germline V gives CDR1 MRHNA, CDR2 SNTAGT. The CDR3 runs to 21 residues. V lost 2 bases to trimming and J lost 3 bases; unmatched junction nucleotides: 19.